Following are 11 T cell receptor beta chains from one sample sequenced in a study of control samples from healthy donors and cancer patients. Assay used: immunoSEQ multiplex PCR; TCRdb lists only in-frame clones, some missing. Of 120,000 or so clones listed, 90% were seen once; the top ten hold more than 2%. Sequencing was done on a sample of blood. Receptors originate from a man aged 18 to 29 in good health.

V and J are TRBV10-3 and TRBJ2-1, with D perhaps TRBD2 (5 bases). Per germline, CDR1 ENHRY and CDR2 SYGVKD. The CDR3 has 13 amino acids. CDR3 in amino acids: CSVSASSYNEQFF. CDR3 DNA sequence: TGTTCGGTTAGCGCCAGCTCCTACAATGAGCAGTTCTTC.

The CDR3 loop is CARKLGVSSYNEQFF. The CDR3 DNA sequence: TGTGCCAGAAAGTTAGGGGTAAGCTCCTACAATGAGCAGTTCTTC. This sequence joins TRBV5-3 and TRBJ2-1, with D tentatively TRBD1 (5 bases). TRBV5-3 carries the ORF label, with uncertain function. This CDR3 has 15 residues. V was pared by 6 bases and J by 0 bases, with 13 bases between.

This clone was recorded once. This chain links TRBV7-2 with TRBJ2-1; D possibly corresponds to TRBD2 (6 bases). The V end was cut by 1 base, the J end by 6 bases, with 16 bases between. The CDR3 covers 16 residues. Germline V gives CDR1 SGHTA, CDR2 FQGNSA. CDR3 DNA sequence: TGTGCCAGCAGCTTAGATTTGGGACTTAGACTCAATGAGCAGTTCTTC. Protein product: CASSLDLGLRLNEQFF.

The V and J genes are TRBV12-2 and TRBJ1-4. TRBV12-2 is marked as a pseudogene. The CDR3 length is 13 residues. The CDR3 sequence is CASRPNLWVKLFF. CDR3 sequence (DNA): TGTGCAAGTCGCCCCAATCTGTGGGTAAAACTGTTTTTT.

V gene TRBV7-8 combines with J gene TRBJ2-7; a weak D match, TRBD1 (5 bases). Germline V gene sequence: CDR1 SGHVS, CDR2 FQNEAQ. This CDR3 spans 14 amino acids. V lost 0 bases to trimming and J lost 1 base, with 7 bases between them. In nucleotides, the CDR3 is TGTGCCAGCAGCTTAGCGGGGCAGTCCTACGAGCAGTACGTC. It translates to CASSLAGQSYEQYV.

This clone was detected once. The rearrangement joins TRBV5-1 to TRBJ1-5; D is possibly TRBD1 (5 bases). Trimming cost V 4 bases and J 4 bases, with 15 bases left between them. The CDR3 totals 15 residues. CDR1 and CDR2 (germline): SGHRS, YFSETQ. This CDR3 reads CASSTDGGSNQPQHF. In DNA, the CDR3 is TGCGCCAGCAGCACGGACGGGGGATCGAATCAGCCCCAGCATTTT.

The DNA of the CDR3 is TGCGCCAGCAGCACTACCGGGACCCCCCTAGATGAGCAGTTCTTC. Amino acids: CASSTTGTPLDEQFF. The V gene is TRBV5-1, the J gene TRBJ2-1; D may correspond to TRBD1 or TRBD2 (5 bases each). The CDR3 sequence is 15 residues long. V was clipped by 4 bases and J by 8 bases, with 19 bases between them. Germline CDR1 and CDR2: SGHRS and YFSETQ. The complete variable domain, with remaining parts taken from reference TRBV5-1 and TRBJ2-1, reads KAGVTQTPRYLIKTRGQQVTLSCSPISGHRSVSWYQQTPGQGLQFLFEYFSETQRNKGNFPGRFSGRQFSNSRSEMNVSTLELGDSALYLCASSTTGTPLDEQFFGPGTRLTVL.

This clone is a singleton in its sample. The chain employs TRBV7-2 and TRBJ2-7, with 9 nucleotides matching TRBD2. In germline, CDR1 is SGHTA, CDR2 FQGNSA. The CDR3 has 15 amino acids. V gave up 1 base and J gave up 7 bases; unmatched junction bases: 8. The CDR3, as DNA: TGTGCCAGCAGCTTAGGTGCGGGGGGGTCCCTGGAGCAGTACTTC. Its protein is CASSLGAGGSLEQYF.

The chain joins TRBV5-6 to TRBJ2-2, with D perhaps TRBD2 (6 bases). The V gene's germline CDR1 is SGHDT and CDR2 YYEEEE. The length of the CDR3 is 16 residues. Trimming pared 0 bases from V and 4 bases from J, leaving 13 bases between. CDR3 sequence (DNA): TGTGCCAGCAGCTTGGCCCGAGGGAGGCTCACCGGGGAGCTGTTTTTT. This sequence encodes CASSLARGRLTGELFF.

The V call is TRBV6-5, the J call TRBJ2-3; tentative D call: TRBD2 (7 bases). CDR1 MNHEY and CDR2 SVGAGI come from the germline V gene. V was clipped by 8 bases and J by 1 base, with 10 bases between them. The CDR3 is 13 amino acids. The CDR3 protein is CASRGGGTDTQYF. DNA of the CDR3: TGTGCCAGCCGCGGGGGCGGCACAGATACGCAGTATTTT.

V is TRBV6-5 and J is TRBJ2-5; D is perhaps TRBD1 (6 bases). This CDR3 contains 14 residues. Germline V lookup: CDR1 MNHEY, CDR2 SVGAGI. Deletions cut 8 bases from V and 2 bases from J, with 15 bases between. CDR3 DNA: TGTGCCAGCCAACCGACAGGACCGCAAGAGACCCAGTACTTC. It encodes CASQPTGPQETQYF.